Given below is one T cell receptor (beta chain) in context. The target antigen is unknown. Given a much more abundant clone one base away, this may be a read error. Constant-region reverse primers amplified full-length variable regions, followed by semi-nested Nested Universal Primer A PCR. A single record per CDR3 protein comes from TCRdb applying MiXCR to the 5' RACE reads. This sample has 10,000 to 15,000 distinct CDR3 sequences, with 20% to 25% found just once. The CDR3 loop spans 16 amino acids. Germline trimming cut 0 bases from V and 5 bases from J; bases unmatched to any gene: 6. Germline V gene lookup returns CDR1 SGHRS and CDR2 YFSETQ. The study, taken as a whole, reports: Tumor memory CD4+ T cell TCR gene usage clustered with blood and lymph node memory CD4+ cells and lymph node naive CD4+ cells. Tumor-infiltrating Treg TCR alpha and beta sequences overlapped most with tumor naive CD4+ T cells, then blood naive.

Naive CD4+ T cells were purified with Tregs depleted by CD25. This TCR came from a female donor with breast cancer. The V and J genes are TRBV5-1 and TRBJ1-5, with TRBD1 matching 9 bases. Material: naive CD4+ T cells sorted from blood. Subset here: naive CD4+ T cells, CD4+CD45RA+CD25-. The CDR3, as DNA: TGCGCCAGCAGCTTGGGACAGGGGGGAGGCCATCAGCCCCAGCATTTT. Residues: CASSLGQGGGHQPQHF.